This passage covers 5 T cell receptor beta chains from one sample sequenced in a study of OX40 agonist ivuxolimab in advanced cancers. The library was generated by the immunoSEQ multiplex PCR assay. TCRdb provides this immuneACCESS table in a form limited to in-frame rearrangements. Some clones are lacking; in checked studies, under half of them reflect an unresolved V gene, and why the rest are absent is not known. Across this sample there are around 110,000 clones, with around 93% seen only once. In total, the top ten clones hold approximately 0.15% of the sample. The specimen comprised CD4+ or CD8+ T cells sorted from blood, sampled in a trial of the OX40 agonist ivuxolimab. Receptors were obtained from an adult with an advanced solid tumor such as melanoma, head and neck, liver or kidney cancer.

The chain has TRBV5-1 and TRBJ1-4, with a possible D match to TRBD1 (6 bases). The V and J ends lost 3 bases and 2 bases respectively, with 11 bases between them. CDR3 length: 15 amino acids. Germline loops: CDR1 SGHRS, CDR2 YFSETQ. The CDR3 sequence: CASSCYRETNEKLFF. Written as DNA, the CDR3 is TGCGCCAGCAGCTGTTACAGGGAGACTAATGAAAAACTGTTTTTT.

This clone came up a few times. V usage is TRBV4-1 and J usage is TRBJ2-7; 10 bases are a match to TRBD2. After removal of 0 bases from V and 3 bases from J, the junction contained 5 bases not matched to a gene. Germline values: CDR1 MGHRA, CDR2 YSYEKL. The CDR3 is made up of 16 amino acids. Written as DNA, the CDR3 is TGCGCCAGCAGCCAAGAACCGCTAGCGGGAGACTACGAGCAGTACTTC. As protein: CASSQEPLAGDYEQYF.

The V gene is TRBV27, the J gene TRBJ2-5, with 10 bases that match TRBD2. Unmatched junction bases numbered 7, after V lost 7 bases and J lost 5 bases. There are 14 residues in the CDR3. Germline V gives CDR1 MNHEY, CDR2 SMNVEV (reference sequence). CDR3: CASMSSGRRETQYF. DNA for the CDR3: TGTGCCAGCATGAGTAGCGGGAGGCGGGAGACCCAGTACTTC.

This chain connects TRBV19 to TRBJ1-1; no clear D. Germline values: CDR1 LNHDA, CDR2 SQIVND (reference sequence). V lost 5 bases, J lost 0 bases, and 13 bases lay in between. The CDR3 runs to 15 residues. The CDR3 nucleotides are TGTGCCAGTAGTCCAACGACGGGGATGAACACTGAAGCTTTCTTT. Its translation is CASSPTTGMNTEAFF.

The chain carries TRBV28 and TRBJ1-2; perhaps TRBD1 as D (6 bases). This CDR3 comprises 11 residues. Germline V lookup: CDR1 MDHEN, CDR2 SYDVKM. Deletions cut 4 bases from V and 13 bases from J, with 13 bases between. CDR3 coding DNA: TGTGCCAGCAGTTCAGGGGTCCGCCCCACCTTC. This sequence encodes CASSSGVRPTF.